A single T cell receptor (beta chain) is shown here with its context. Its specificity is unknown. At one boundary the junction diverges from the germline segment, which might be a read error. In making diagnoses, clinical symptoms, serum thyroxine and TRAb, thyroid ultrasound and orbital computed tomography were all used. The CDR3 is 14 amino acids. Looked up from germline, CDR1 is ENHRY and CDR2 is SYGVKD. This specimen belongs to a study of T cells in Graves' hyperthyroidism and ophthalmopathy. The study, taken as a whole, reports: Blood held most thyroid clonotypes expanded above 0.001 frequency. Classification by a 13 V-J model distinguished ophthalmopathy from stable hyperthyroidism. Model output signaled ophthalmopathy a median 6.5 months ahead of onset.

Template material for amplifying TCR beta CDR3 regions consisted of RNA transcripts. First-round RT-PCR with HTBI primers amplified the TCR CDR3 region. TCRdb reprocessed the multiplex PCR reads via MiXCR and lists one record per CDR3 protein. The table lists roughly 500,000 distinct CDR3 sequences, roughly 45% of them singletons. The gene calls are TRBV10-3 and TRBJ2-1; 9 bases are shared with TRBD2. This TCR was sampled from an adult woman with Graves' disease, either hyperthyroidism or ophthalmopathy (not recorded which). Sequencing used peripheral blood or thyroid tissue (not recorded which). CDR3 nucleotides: TGTGTCATCATGAGCGGGAGGAGTCCCAATGAGCAGTTCTTC. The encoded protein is CVIMSGRSPNEQFF.